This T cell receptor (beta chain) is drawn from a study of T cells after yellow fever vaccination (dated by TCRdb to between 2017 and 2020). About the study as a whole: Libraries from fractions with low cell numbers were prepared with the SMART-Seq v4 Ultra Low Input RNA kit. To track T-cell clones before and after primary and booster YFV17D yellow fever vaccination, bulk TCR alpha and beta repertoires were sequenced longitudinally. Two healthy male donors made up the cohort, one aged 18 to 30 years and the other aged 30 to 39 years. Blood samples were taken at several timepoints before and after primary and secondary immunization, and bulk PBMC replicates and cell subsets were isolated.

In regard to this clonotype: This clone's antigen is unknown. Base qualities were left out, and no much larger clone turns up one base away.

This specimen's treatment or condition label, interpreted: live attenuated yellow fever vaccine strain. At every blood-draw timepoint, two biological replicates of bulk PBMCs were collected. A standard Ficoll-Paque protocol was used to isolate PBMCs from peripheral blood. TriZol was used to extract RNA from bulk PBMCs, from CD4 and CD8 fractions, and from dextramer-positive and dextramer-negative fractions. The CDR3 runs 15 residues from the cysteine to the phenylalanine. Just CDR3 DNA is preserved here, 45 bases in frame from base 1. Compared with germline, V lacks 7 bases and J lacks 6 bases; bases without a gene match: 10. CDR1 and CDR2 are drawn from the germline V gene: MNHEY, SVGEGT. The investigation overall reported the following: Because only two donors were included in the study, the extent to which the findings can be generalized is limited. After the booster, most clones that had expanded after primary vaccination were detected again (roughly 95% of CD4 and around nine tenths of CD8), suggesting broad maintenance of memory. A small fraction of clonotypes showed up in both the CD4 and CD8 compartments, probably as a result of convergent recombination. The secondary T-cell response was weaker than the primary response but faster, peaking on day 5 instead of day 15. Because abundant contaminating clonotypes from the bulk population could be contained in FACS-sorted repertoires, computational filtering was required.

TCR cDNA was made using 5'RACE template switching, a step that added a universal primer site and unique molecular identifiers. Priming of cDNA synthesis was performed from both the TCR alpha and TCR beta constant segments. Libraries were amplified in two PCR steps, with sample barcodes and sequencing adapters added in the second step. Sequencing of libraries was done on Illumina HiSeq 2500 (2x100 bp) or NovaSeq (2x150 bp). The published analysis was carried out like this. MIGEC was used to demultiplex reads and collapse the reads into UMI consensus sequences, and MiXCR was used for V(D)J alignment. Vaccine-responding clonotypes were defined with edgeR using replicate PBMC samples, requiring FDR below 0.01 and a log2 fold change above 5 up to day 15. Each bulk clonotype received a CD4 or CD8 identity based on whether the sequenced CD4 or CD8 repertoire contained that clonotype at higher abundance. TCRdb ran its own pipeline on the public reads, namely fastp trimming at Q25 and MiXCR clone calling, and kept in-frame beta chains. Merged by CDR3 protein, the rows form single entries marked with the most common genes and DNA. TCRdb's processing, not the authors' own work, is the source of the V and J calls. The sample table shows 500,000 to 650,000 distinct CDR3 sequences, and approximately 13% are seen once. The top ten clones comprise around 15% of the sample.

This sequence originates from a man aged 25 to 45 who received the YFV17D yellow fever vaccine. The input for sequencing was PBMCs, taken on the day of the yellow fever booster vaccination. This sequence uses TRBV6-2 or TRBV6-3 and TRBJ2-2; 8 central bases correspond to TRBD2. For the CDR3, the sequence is CASTMTAGGAGELFF. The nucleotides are TGTGCCAGCACCATGACGGCGGGAGGAGCCGGGGAGCTGTTTTTT.